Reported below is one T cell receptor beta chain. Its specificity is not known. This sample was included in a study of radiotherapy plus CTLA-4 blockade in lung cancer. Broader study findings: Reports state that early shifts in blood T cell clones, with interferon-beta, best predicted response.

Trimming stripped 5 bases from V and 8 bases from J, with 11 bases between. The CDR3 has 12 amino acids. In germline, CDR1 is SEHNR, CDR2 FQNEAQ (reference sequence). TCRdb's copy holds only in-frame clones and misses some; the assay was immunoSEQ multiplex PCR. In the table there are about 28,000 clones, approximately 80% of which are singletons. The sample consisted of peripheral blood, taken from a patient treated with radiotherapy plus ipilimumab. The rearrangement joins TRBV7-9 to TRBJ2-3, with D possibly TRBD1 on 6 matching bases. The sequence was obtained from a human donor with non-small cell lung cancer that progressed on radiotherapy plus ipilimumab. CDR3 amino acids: CASSQTGPTQYF. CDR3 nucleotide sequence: TGTGCCAGCAGCCAGACAGGACCTACGCAGTATTTT.